This section outlines one T cell receptor (beta chain) sequence together with its context. The antigen is unknown. The record originates from a study of graft-versus-host responses after intestinal transplantation. Across the whole study: Following induction with anti-thymocyte globulin, all recipients were given tacrolimus and steroids for approximately three years.

The data were produced by immunoSEQ multiplex PCR, yet TCRdb's version contains in-frame clones alone and is incomplete. The data hold over 100,000 clones, with approximately 92% observed a single time. The TCR sequence derives from a human donor who was the organ donor for an intestinal transplant. The specimen was unstimulated CD4+ T cells sorted from spleen or lymph node cells, collected before transplant.

The CDR3 nucleotides are TGTGCCAGCAGTTTATCAAGGACCTCTTACGAGCAGTACTTC. Amino acids: CASSLSRTSYEQYF. This chain joins TRBV27 and TRBJ2-7; D is unclear. The germline V gene has CDR1 MNHEY and CDR2 SMNVEV (reference sequence). There are 14 residues in the CDR3. V was shortened by 0 bases and J by 4 bases, with 10 bases between the two germline ends.